These T cell receptor beta chains were read from a single sample in a study of blood T cell repertoires in COVID-19. Here immunoSEQ multiplex PCR was the method, and the copy in TCRdb shows in-frame clones only, minus some. Here the sample spans approximately 120,000 clones, around 76% being singletons. Sequences were obtained from peripheral blood. The receptors were sampled from a man between 60 and 75 years old with acute or convalescent COVID-19. Both conserved end residues are part of each CDR3. Some rows have no size entry. The others give once, few or many, or a class for an expanded clone.

v_gene: TRBV3-1/TRBV3-2
j_gene: TRBJ1-6
abundance: -
CDR3aa: CASSPAGSPLHF

v_gene: TRBV24-1
j_gene: TRBJ2-7
abundance: -
CDR3aa: CATSEAISYEQYF

v_gene: TRBV24-1
j_gene: TRBJ2-5
abundance: -
CDR3aa: CATSDFGGRGETQYF

v_gene: TRBV20-1
j_gene: TRBJ1-6
abundance: many
CDR3aa: CSASQGRGRNSPLHF

v_gene: TRBV7-8
j_gene: TRBJ2-5
abundance: -
CDR3aa: CASSSRQGLQETQYF

v_gene: TRBV18
j_gene: TRBJ2-5
abundance: many
CDR3aa: CASSSAGAHQETQYF

v_gene: TRBV12-3/TRBV12-4
j_gene: TRBJ2-5
abundance: -
CDR3aa: CASSLLGTQYF

v_gene: TRBV5-1
j_gene: TRBJ1-1
abundance: -
CDR3aa: CASSRNLPQGPTEAFF

v_gene: TRBV10-3
j_gene: TRBJ2-3
abundance: -
CDR3aa: CAISESGGGSTDTQYF

v_gene: TRBV9
j_gene: TRBJ2-3
abundance: -
CDR3aa: CASSSTGTDTQYF